This T cell receptor beta chain was captured in a study of graft-versus-host responses after intestinal transplantation. Turning to the study itself: Recipients across the board were started on anti-thymocyte globulin induction, then kept on tacrolimus and steroids for approximately three years. Study-level findings and limits: Allografts carried high graft-versus-host to host-versus-graft clonal ratios in patients having graft-donor T cell macrochimerism. GvH clones appeared in recipient marrow, some first in ileum or blood.

Comment on this clone: Antigen: not known.

CDR1 and CDR2 from the germline V gene are SQVTM and ANQGSEA. Trimming took off 6 bases at V and 7 bases at J, with 16 bases between the two ends. The CDR3 length is 13 residues. Profiling relied on immunoSEQ multiplex PCR, and the TCRdb table lists in-frame clones only, not all of them. The top ten hold around 0.37% of the sample, which has tens of thousands of clones, approximately 80% seen once. This clonotype was obtained from a human donor who was the organ donor for an intestinal transplant. The J gene is TRBJ1-5, the V gene TRBV29-1; D not certain. The sample in question was unstimulated CD4+ T cells sorted from spleen or lymph node cells, obtained before transplant. This chain's CDR3 is CSVTVGRDQPQHF. The CDR3 DNA reads as TGCAGCGTCACCGTGGGCCGCGACCAGCCCCAGCATTTT. The whole variable domain, remainder taken from reference TRBV29-1 and TRBJ1-5, is SAVISQKPSRDICQRGTSLTIQCQVDSQVTMMFWYRQQPGQSLTLIATANQGSEATYESGFVIDKFPISRPNLTFSTLTVSNMSPEDSSIYLCSVTVGRDQPQHFGDGTRLSIL.